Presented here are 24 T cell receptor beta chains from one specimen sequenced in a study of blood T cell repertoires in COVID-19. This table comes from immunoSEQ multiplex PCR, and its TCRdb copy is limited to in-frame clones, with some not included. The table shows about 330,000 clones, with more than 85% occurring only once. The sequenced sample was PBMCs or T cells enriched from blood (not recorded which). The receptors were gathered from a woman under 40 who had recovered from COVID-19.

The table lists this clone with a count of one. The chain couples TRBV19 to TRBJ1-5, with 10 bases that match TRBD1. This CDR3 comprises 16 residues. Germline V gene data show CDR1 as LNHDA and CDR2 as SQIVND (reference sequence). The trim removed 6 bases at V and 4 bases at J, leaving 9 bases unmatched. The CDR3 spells CASRPGTGVSNQPQHF. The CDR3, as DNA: TGTGCCAGTAGACCCGGGACAGGGGTATCAAATCAGCCCCAGCATTTT.

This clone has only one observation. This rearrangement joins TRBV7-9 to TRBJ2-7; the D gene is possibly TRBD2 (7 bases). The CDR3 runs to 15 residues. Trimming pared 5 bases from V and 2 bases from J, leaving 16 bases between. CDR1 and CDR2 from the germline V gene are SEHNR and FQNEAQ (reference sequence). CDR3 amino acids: CASSPVRGAAYEQYF. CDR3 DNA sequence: TGTGCCAGCAGCCCCGTACGGGGGGCGGCCTACGAGCAGTACTTC.

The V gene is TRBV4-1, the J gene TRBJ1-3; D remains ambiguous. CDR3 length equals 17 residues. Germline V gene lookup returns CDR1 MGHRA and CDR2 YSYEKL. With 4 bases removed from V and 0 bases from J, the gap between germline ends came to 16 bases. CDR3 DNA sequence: TGCGCCAGCAGCCCCCCCAAGTGGGCCAACTCTGGAAACACCATATATTTT. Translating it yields CASSPPKWANSGNTIYF.

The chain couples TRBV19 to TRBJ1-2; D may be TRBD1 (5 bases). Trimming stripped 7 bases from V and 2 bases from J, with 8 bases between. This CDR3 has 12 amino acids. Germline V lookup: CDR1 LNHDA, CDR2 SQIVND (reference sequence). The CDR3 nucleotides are TGTGCCAGTATCGACAGAAACTATGGCTACACCTTC. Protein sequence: CASIDRNYGYTF.

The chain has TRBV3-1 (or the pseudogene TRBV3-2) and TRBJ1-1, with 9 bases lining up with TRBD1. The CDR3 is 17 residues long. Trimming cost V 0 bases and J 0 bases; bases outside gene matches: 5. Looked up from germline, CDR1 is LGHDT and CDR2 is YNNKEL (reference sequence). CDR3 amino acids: CASSQDPRTGVNTEAFF. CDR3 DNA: TGTGCCAGCAGCCAAGATCCCCGGACAGGGGTGAACACTGAAGCTTTCTTT.

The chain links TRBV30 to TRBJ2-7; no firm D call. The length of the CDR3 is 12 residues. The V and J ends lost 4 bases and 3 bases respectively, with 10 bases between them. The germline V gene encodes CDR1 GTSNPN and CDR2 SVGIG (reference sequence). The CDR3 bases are TGTGCCTGGATTGCCTCCGGCTACGAGCAGTACTTC. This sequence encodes CAWIASGYEQYF.

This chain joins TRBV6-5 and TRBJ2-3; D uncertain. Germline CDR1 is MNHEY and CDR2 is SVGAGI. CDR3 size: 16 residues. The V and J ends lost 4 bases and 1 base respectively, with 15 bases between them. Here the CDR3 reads CASSSPRLLGTDTQYF. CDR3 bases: TGTGCCAGCAGTTCCCCTAGGTTGTTGGGCACAGATACGCAGTATTTT.

CDR3 DNA sequence: TGCGCCAGCAGCCAAGATCCCGCGGGGACGGATACGCAGTATTTT. This codes for CASSQDPAGTDTQYF. This chain joins TRBV4-3 and TRBJ2-3; D is possibly TRBD2 (6 bases). V lost 0 bases, J lost 6 bases, and 13 bases lay in between. The CDR3 loop spans 15 amino acids. The germline V gene has CDR1 LGHNA and CDR2 YSLEER.

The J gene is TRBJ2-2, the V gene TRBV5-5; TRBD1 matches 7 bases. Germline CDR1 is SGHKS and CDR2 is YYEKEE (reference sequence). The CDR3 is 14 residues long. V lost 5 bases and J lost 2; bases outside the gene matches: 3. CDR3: CASSPGGNTGELFF. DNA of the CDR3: TGTGCCAGCAGTCCAGGGGGTAACACCGGGGAGCTGTTTTTT.

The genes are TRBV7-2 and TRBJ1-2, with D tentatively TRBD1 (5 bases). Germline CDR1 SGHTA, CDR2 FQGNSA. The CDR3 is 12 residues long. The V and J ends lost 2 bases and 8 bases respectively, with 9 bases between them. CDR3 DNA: TGTGCCAGCAGCTTAAGGGGTGAGGGCTACACCTTC. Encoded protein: CASSLRGEGYTF. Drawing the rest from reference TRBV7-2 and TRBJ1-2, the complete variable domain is GAGVSQSPSNKVTEKGKDVELRCDPISGHTALYWYRQSLGQGLEFLIYFQGNSAPDKSGLPSDRFSAERTGGSVSTLTIQRTQQEDSAVYLCASSLRGEGYTFGSGTRLTVV.

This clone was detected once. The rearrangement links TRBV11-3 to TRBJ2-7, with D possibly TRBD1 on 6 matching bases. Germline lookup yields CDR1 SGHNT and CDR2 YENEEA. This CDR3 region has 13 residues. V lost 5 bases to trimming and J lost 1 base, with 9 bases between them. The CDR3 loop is CASSPGASYEQYF. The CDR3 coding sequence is TGTGCCAGCAGCCCAGGGGCTTCCTACGAGCAGTACTTC.

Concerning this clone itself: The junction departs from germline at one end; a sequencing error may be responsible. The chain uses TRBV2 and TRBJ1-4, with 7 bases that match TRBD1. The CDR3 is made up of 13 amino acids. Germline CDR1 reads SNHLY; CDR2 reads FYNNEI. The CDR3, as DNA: TGTGCCAGCACTGGGGACAGCCATGAAACACTGTTTTTT. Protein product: CASTGDSHETLFF. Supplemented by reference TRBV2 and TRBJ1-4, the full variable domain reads EPEVTQTPSHQVTQMGQEVILRCVPISNHLYFYWYRQILGQKVEFLVSFYNNEISEKSEIFDDQFSVERPDGSNFTLKIRSTKLEDSAMYFCASTGDSHETLFFGSGTQLSVL.

This chain's CDR3 is CASSQGVSETQYF. The DNA of the CDR3 is TGTGCCAGCAGCCAAGGCGTTAGTGAGACCCAGTACTTC. The chain has TRBV3-1 (or the pseudogene TRBV3-2) and TRBJ2-5; no firm D call. CDR1 and CDR2 (germline): LGHDT, YNNKEL (reference sequence). V lost 1 base and J lost 5, with 8 bases in between. The length of the CDR3 is 13 residues.

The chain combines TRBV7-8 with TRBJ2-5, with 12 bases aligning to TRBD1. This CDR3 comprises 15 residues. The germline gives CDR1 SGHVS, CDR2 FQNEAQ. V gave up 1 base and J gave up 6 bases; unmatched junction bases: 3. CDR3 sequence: CASSLGGQGAQTQYF. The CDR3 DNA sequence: TGTGCCAGCAGCTTAGGGGGACAGGGGGCCCAGACCCAGTACTTC.

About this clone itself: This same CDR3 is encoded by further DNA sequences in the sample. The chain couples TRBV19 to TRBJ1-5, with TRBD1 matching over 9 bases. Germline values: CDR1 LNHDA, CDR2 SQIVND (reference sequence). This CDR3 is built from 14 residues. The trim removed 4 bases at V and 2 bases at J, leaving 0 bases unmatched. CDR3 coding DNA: TGTGCCAGTAGTAGGGACAGGGGCAATCAGCCCCAGCATTTT. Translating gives CASSRDRGNQPQHF.

CDR3 residues: CASSTGPRGSGNTIYF. Here the CDR3 DNA reads TGTGCCAGCAGCACAGGCCCGCGGGGCTCTGGAAACACCATATATTTT. The gene calls are TRBV7-8 and TRBJ1-3, with D possibly matching TRBD1 (5 bases). Per germline, CDR1 SGHVS and CDR2 FQNEAQ. Trimming stripped 5 bases from V and 0 bases from J, with 14 bases between. CDR3 length equals 16 residues.

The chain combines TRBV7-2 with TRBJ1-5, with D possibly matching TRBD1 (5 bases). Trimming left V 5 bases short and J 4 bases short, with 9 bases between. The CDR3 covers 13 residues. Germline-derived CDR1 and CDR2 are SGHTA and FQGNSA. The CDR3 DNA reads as TGTGCCAGCAGCCCTACAGGTAATCAGCCCCAGCATTTT. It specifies CASSPTGNQPQHF. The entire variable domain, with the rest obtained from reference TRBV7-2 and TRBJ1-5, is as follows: GAGVSQSPSNKVTEKGKDVELRCDPISGHTALYWYRQSLGQGLEFLIYFQGNSAPDKSGLPSDRFSAERTGGSVSTLTIQRTQQEDSAVYLCASSPTGNQPQHFGDGTRLSIL.

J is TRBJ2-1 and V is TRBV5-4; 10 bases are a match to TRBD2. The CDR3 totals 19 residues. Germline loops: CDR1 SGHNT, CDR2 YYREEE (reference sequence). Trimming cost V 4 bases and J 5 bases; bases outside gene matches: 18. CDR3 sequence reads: CASSPRLLAGGTTNNEQFF. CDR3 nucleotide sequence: TGTGCCAGCAGCCCCCGTTTGTTAGCGGGGGGCACCACCAACAATGAGCAGTTCTTC.

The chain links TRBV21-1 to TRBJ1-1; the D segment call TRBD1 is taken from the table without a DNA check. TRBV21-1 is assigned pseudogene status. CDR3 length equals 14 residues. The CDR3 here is CASSSGTLNTEAFF. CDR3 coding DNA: TGTGCCAGCAGCAGTGGGACATTGAACACTGAAGCTTTCTTT.

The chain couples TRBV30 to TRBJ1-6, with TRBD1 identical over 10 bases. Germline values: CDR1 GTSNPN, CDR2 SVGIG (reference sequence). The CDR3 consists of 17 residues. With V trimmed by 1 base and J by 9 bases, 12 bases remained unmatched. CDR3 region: CAWSDRLRTGGISPLHF. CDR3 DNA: TGTGCCTGGAGTGACAGGCTGCGGACAGGGGGTATTTCACCCCTCCACTTT.

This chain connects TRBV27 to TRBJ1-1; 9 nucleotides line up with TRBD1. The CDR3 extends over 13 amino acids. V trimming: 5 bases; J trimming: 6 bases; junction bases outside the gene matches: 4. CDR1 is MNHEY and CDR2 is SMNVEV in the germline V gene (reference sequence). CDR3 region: CASSTRTGAEAFF. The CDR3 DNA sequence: TGTGCCAGCAGTACCAGGACAGGGGCTGAAGCTTTCTTT.

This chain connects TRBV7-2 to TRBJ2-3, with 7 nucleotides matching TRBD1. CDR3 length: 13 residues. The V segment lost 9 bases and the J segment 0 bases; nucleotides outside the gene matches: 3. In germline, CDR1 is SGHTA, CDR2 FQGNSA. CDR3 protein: CARRQGSTDTQYF. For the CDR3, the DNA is TGTGCCAGGAGACAGGGTAGCACAGATACGCAGTATTTT.

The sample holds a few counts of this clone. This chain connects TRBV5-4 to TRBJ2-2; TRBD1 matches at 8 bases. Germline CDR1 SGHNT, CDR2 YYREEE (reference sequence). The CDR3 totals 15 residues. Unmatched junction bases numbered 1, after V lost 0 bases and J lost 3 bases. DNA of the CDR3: TGTGCCAGCAGCTTGGAGACAGGGGACACCGGGGAGCTGTTTTTT. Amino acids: CASSLETGDTGELFF.

Written as DNA, the CDR3 is TGTGCCAGCAGCCCCCCGACCGTAGGCGGTGAAAAACTGTTTTTT. Its translation is CASSPPTVGGEKLFF. This chain links TRBV7-6 with TRBJ1-4; no reliable D call. Germline-derived CDR1 and CDR2 are SGHVS and FNYEAQ. V was shortened by 5 bases and J by 7 bases, with 17 bases between the two germline ends. This CDR3 is 15 amino acids long. Supplemented by reference TRBV7-6 and TRBJ1-4, the full variable domain reads GAGVSQSPRYKVTKRGQDVALRCDPISGHVSLYWYRQALGQGPEFLTYFNYEAQQDKSGLPNDRFSAERPEGSISTLTIQRTEQRDSAMYRCASSPPTVGGEKLFFGSGTQLSVL.